The entry below describes one T cell receptor (beta chain). These data are taken from a study of blood T cell repertoires in COVID-19. Whole-study context: Italy, Spain and the United States were the sources of the convalescent and acute COVID-19 samples.

The table came from immunoSEQ multiplex PCR; TCRdb's copy has only in-frame clones and leaves some out. The sample has around 470,000 clones, roughly nine tenths seen once. The receptor's source is a man between 18 and 29 years old with COVID-19, enrolled during active disease. The specimen sequenced was peripheral blood.

The CDR3 spells CASSLYPSSYEQYF. CDR3 in DNA: TGTGCCAGCAGTTTGTATCCGAGCTCCTACGAGCAGTACTTC. V and J are TRBV27 and TRBJ2-7, with D hard to call. The CDR3 consists of 14 residues. The germline gives CDR1 MNHEY, CDR2 SMNVEV (reference sequence). The V gene lost 3 bases and the J gene lost 0 bases, with 9 bases spanning the gap.